This paragraph covers one TCR beta chain sequence. Its matching antigen is unknown. Memory CD4+ cells were defined as CD4+CD45RO+CD25-. V was pared by 5 bases and J by 6 bases, with 4 bases of the junction left unmatched. CDR3 length equals 13 residues. Amplification of TRBV12-4/TRBJ1-2 clonotypes used adaptor-ligated barcode primers. TCRdb reprocessed the multiplex PCR reads via MiXCR and lists one record per CDR3 protein. The sample comprises some 550 distinct CDR3 sequences, around 20% of which are singletons, and 25% to 30% rests with the top ten. General study points: Tumor-infiltrating Treg TCR alpha and beta sequences overlapped most with tumor naive CD4+ T cells, then blood naive. Naive CD4+ cells shared around 13% of tumor Treg sequences. Tumor memory CD4+ T cell TCR gene usage clustered with blood and lymph node memory CD4+ cells and lymph node naive CD4+ cells.

Sequences were obtained from memory CD4+ T cells sorted from blood. Subset noted: memory CD4+ T cells, CD4+CD45RO+CD25-. The chain employs TRBV12-3 or TRBV12-4 and TRBJ1-2; TRBD1 matches at 9 bases. This TCR came from a female donor with breast cancer. The CDR3 reads CASSRDRAHGYTF. The CDR3 nucleotides read TGTGCCAGCAGTCGGGACAGGGCCCATGGCTACACCTTC.